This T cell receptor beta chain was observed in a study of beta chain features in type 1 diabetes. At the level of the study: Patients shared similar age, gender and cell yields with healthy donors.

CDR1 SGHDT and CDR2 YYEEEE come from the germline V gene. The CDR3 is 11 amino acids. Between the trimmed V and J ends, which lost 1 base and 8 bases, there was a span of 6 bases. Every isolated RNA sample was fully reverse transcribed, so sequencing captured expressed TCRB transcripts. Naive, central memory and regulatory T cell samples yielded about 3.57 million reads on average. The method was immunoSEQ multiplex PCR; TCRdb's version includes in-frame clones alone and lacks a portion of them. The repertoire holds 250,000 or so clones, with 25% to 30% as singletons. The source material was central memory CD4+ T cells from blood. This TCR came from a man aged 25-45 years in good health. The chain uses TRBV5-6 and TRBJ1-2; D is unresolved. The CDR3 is CASSLFSGYTF. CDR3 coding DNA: TGTGCCAGCAGCTTGTTTAGCGGCTACACCTTC.